Sequencing of this T cell receptor (beta chain) was carried out in a study of blood T cells in healthy people across ages. As to this clonotype: Its specificity is unknown.

A sample-barcoded 5' primer and a J-beta primer mix were used in a second PCR of roughly 7 to 11 cycles. TCRdb reprocessed the 5' RACE reads via MiXCR and lists one record per CDR3 protein. The profile shows some 920,000 distinct CDR3 sequences, about 51% of them singletons. Study-level findings and limits: A roughly linear fall in TCR beta diversity per million T cells was seen with increasing age.

This TCR derives from a woman aged 55-69 years in good health. The sequenced sample consisted of blood.

CDR3 bases: TGCGCCAGCAGCCAAGCCCGAACCCCATCTGTATCGGTTACGCAGTATTTT. The encoded protein is CASSQARTPSVSVTQYF. The V gene is TRBV4-1, the J gene TRBJ2-3, with unresolved D. Trimming left V 1 base short and J 8 bases short, with 22 bases between. CDR1 is MGHRA, CDR2 YSYEKL, per germline. The length of the CDR3 is 17 residues.